This T cell receptor (beta chain) was found in a study of T cell responses to AZD1222 COVID-19 vaccine. Germline V gives CDR1 MNHEY, CDR2 SVGAGI. The V and J ends lost 6 bases and 1 base, in that order; junction bases with no gene match: 7. This CDR3 region has 15 residues. Pooled together were second doses at about 4 or about 12 weeks. Only in-frame clones appear in the TCRdb table, and some are missing; sequencing was by immunoSEQ multiplex PCR. The sample includes roughly 170,000 clones, around 94% of them seen just once. As to this clone: Its antigen is still unknown.

Findings and caveats of the study: It was only after the peak T cell response that any repertoires were sampled.

The TCR originated in an adult who received the AZD1222 COVID-19 vaccine. This sample comprised peripheral blood, obtained 28 days after the second AZD1222 dose. The chain recombines TRBV6-5 with TRBJ1-2; 8 nucleotides match TRBD1. The CDR3 reads CASSGDRGLNYGYTF. The CDR3 DNA sequence: TGTGCCAGCAGCGGAGACAGGGGCCTTAACTATGGCTACACCTTC.